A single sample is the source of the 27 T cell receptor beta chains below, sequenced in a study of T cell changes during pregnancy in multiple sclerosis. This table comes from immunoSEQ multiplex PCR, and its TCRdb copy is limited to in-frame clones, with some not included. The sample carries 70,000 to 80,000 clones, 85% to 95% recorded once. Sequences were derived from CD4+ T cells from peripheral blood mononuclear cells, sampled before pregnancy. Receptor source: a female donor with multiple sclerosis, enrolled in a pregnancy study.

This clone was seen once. This chain's CDR3 is CASRDSSYNSPLHF. The CDR3 DNA follows: TGCGCCAGTCGGGACAGCTCCTATAATTCACCCCTCCACTTT. This rearrangement joins TRBV10-2 to TRBJ1-6; 7 bases line up with TRBD1. J gave up 0 bases and V 9 bases, and 2 bases lay outside the gene matches. Germline V gene lookup returns CDR1 WSHSY and CDR2 SAAADI. This CDR3 has 14 amino acids.

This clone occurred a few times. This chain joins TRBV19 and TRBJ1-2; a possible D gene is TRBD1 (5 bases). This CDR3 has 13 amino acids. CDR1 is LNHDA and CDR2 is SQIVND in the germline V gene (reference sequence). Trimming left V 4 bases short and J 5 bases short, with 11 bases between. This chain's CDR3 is CASSTGFNYGYTF. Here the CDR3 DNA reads TGTGCCAGTAGTACAGGGTTCAATTATGGCTACACCTTC.

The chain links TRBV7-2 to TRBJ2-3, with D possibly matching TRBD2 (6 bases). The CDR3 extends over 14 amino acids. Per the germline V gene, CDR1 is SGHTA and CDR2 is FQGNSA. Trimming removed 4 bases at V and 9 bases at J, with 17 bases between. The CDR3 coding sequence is TGTGCCAGCAGCTCAGGGACTGCCGAGAGGACGCAGTATTTT. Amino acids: CASSSGTAERTQYF. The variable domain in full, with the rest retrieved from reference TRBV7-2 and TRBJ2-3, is GAGVSQSPSNKVTEKGKDVELRCDPISGHTALYWYRQSLGQGLEFLIYFQGNSAPDKSGLPSDRFSAERTGGSVSTLTIQRTQQEDSAVYLCASSSGTAERTQYFGPGTRLTVL.

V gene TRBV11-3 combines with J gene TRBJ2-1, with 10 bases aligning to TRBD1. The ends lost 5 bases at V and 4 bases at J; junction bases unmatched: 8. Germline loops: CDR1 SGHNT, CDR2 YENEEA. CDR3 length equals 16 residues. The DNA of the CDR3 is TGTGCCAGCAGCCCAACCGGGACAGGGGTGTACAATGAGCAGTTCTTC. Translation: CASSPTGTGVYNEQFF.

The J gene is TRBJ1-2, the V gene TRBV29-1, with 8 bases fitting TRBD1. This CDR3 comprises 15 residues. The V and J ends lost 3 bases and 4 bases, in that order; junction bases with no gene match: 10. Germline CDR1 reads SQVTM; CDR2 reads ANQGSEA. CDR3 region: CSVELSDRDVYGYTF. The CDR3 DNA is TGCAGCGTTGAGCTCTCGGACAGGGATGTCTATGGCTACACCTTC.

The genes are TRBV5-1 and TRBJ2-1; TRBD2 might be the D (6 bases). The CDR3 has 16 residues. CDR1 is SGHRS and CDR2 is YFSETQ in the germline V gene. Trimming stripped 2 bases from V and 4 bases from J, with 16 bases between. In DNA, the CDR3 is TGCGCCAGCAGCTTAACATCCGGGACTGCTTACAATGAGCAGTTCTTC. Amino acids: CASSLTSGTAYNEQFF. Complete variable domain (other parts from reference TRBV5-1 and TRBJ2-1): KAGVTQTPRYLIKTRGQQVTLSCSPISGHRSVSWYQQTPGQGLQFLFEYFSETQRNKGNFPGRFSGRQFSNSRSEMNVSTLELGDSALYLCASSLTSGTAYNEQFFGPGTRLTVL.

CDR3 bases: TGTGCCAGCAGTGCCGTACAGGGGACGGCAGCTTTCTTT. Translating gives CASSAVQGTAAFF. The V gene is TRBV6-4, the J gene TRBJ1-1; TRBD1 aligns across 7 bases. CDR3 length: 13 residues. The trim removed 4 bases at V and 10 bases at J, leaving 9 bases unmatched. CDR1 MRHNA and CDR2 SNTAGT come from the germline V gene.

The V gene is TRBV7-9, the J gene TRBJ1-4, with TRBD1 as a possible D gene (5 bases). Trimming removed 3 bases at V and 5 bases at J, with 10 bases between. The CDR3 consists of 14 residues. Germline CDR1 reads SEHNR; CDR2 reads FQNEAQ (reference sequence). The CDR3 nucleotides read TGTGCCAGCAGCTTTCAGGGTGGGAATGAAAAACTGTTTTTT. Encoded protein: CASSFQGGNEKLFF.

The CDR3 reads CASSVTSGGAYPTQYF. The CDR3 coding sequence is TGTGCCAGCAGCGTGACTAGCGGGGGGGCCTATCCTACGCAGTATTTT. This chain joins TRBV9 and TRBJ2-3; the match to TRBD2 covers 14 bases. Germline V CDR1 and CDR2: SGDLS, YYNGEE. V trimming: 2 bases; J trimming: 8 bases; junction bases outside the gene matches: 7. The CDR3 extends over 16 amino acids.

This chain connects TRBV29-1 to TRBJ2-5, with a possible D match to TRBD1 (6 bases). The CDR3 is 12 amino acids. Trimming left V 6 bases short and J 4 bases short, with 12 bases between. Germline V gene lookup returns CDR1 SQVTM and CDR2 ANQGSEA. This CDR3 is CSVARGSETQYF. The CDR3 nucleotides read TGCAGCGTCGCCAGGGGTTCAGAGACCCAGTACTTC.

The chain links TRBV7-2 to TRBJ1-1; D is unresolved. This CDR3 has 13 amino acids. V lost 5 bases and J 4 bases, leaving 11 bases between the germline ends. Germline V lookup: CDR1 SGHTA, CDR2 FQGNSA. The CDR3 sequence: CASSPPRVTEAFF. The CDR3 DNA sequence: TGTGCCAGCAGCCCCCCTCGGGTCACTGAAGCTTTCTTT.

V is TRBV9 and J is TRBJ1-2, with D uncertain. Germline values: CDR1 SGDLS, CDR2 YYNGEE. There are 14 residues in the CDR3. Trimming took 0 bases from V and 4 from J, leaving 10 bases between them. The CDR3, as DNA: TGTGCCAGCAGCGTAGGGCAAGACTTCTATGGCTACACCTTC. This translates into CASSVGQDFYGYTF. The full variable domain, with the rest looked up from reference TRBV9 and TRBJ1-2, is DSGVTQTPKHLITATGQRVTLRCSPRSGDLSVYWYQQSLDQGLQFLIQYYNGEERAKGNILERFSAQQFPDLHSELNLSSLELGDSALYFCASSVGQDFYGYTFGSGTRLTVV.

CDR3 sequence (DNA): TGTGCCAGCAGCCAATGGGACAGCTCCAATCAGCCCCAGCATTTT. Protein sequence: CASSQWDSSNQPQHF. The V gene is TRBV5-5, the J gene TRBJ1-5, with 7 positions matching TRBD1. This CDR3 region has 15 residues. The germline V gene encodes CDR1 SGHKS and CDR2 YYEKEE (reference sequence). The J segment lost 3 bases and the V segment lost 4 bases, leaving 7 bases of the junction unmatched.

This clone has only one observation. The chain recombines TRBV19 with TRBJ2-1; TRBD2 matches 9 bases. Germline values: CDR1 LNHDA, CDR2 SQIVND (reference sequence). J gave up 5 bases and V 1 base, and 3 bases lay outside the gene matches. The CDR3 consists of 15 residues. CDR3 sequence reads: CASSIVAGVNNEQFF. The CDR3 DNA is TGTGCCAGTAGTATAGTAGCGGGGGTGAACAATGAGCAGTTCTTC.

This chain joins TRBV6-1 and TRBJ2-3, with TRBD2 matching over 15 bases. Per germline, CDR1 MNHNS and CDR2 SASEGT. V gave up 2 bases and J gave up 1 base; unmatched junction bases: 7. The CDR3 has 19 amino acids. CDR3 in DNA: TGTGCCAGCAGTGAATACTGGACTAGCGGGGGGGCCGGCACAGATACGCAGTATTTT. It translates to CASSEYWTSGGAGTDTQYF.

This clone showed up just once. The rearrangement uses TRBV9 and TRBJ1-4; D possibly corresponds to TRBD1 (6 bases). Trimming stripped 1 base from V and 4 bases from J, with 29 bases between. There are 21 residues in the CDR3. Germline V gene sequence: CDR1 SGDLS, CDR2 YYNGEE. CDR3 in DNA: TGTGCCAGCAGCGTACTTAACAAGAATCACAGGGACTACCACGGTAATGAAAAACTGTTTTTT. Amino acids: CASSVLNKNHRDYHGNEKLFF.

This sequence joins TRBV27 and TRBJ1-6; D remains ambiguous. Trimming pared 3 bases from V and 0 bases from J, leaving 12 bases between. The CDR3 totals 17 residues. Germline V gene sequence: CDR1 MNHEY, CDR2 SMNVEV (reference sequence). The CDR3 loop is CASSFGEKGSYNSPLHF. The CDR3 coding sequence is TGTGCCAGCAGTTTCGGGGAGAAGGGCTCCTATAATTCACCCCTCCACTTT.

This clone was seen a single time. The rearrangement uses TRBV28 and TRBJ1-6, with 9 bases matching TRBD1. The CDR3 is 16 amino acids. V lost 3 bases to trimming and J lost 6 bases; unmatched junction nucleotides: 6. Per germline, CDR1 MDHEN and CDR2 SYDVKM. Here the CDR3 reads CASSFTMGQGNSPLHF. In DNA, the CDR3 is TGTGCCAGCAGTTTTACTATGGGACAGGGTAATTCACCCCTCCACTTT.

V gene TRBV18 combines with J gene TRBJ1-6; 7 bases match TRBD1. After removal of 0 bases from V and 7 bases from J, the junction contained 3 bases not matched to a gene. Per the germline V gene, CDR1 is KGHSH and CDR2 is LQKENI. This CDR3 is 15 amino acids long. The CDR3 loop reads CASSPPTGINSPLHF. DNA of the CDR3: TGTGCCAGCTCACCACCGACAGGGATCAATTCACCCCTCCACTTT.

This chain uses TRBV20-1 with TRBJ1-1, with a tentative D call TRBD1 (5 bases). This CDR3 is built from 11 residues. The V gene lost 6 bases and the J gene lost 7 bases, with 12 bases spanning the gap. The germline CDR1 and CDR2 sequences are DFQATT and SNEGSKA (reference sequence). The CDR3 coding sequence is TGCAGTGCCGAGACGGGGGTTGAAGCTTTCTTT. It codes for CSAETGVEAFF.

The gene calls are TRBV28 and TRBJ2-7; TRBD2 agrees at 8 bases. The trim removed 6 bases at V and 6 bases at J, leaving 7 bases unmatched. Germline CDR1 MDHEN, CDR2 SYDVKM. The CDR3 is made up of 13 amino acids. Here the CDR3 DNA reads TGTGCCAGCAGGCCGGGAGGGCCCCGCGAGCAGTACTTC. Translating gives CASRPGGPREQYF.

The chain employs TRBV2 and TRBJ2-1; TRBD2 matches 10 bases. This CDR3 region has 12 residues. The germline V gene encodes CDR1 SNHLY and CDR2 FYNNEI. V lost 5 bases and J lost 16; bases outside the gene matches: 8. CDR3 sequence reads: CASSTGTSEDFF. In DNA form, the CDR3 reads TGTGCCAGCAGTACTGGGACTAGCGAGGACTTCTTC.

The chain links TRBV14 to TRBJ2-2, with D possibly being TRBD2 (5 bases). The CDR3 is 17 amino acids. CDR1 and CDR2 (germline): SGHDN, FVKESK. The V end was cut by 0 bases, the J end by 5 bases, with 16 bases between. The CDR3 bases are TGTGCCAGCAGCCAAGATGCGCTGCGGGCGAGAACCGGGGAGCTGTTTTTT. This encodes CASSQDALRARTGELFF.

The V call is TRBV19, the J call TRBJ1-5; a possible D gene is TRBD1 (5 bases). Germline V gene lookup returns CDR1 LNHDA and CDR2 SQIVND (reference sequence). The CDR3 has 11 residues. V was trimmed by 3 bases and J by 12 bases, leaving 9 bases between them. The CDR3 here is CASSIQGHQHF. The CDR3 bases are TGTGCCAGTAGTATCCAGGGCCACCAGCATTTT.

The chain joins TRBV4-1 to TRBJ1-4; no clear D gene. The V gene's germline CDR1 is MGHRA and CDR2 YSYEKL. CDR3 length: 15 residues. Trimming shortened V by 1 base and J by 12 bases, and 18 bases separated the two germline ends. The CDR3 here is CASSQVRGARRELFF. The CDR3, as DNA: TGCGCCAGCAGCCAAGTTCGGGGAGCCCGCCGCGAACTGTTTTTT.

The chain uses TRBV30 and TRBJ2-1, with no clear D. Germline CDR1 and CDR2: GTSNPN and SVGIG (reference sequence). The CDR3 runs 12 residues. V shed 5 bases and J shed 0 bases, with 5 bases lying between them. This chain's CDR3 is CAWGASYNEQFF. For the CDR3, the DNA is TGTGCCTGGGGAGCCTCCTACAATGAGCAGTTCTTC.

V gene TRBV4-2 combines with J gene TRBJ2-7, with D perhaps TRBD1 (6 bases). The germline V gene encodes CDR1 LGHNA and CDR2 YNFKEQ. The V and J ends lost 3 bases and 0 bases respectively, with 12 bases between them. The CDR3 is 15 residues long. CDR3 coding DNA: TGTGCCAGCAGCCATGAACAGGGATCCTCCTACGAGCAGTACTTC. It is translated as CASSHEQGSSYEQYF.